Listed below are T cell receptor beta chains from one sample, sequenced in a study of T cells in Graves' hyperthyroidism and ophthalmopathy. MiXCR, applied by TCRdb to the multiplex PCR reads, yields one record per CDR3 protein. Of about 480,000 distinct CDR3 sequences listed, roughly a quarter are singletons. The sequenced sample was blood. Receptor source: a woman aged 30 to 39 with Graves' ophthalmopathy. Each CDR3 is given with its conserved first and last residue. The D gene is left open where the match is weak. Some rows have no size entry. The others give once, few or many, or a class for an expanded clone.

cdr3_nt: TGCGCCAGCAGCCGAATCAGACAGGGCGGCACTGAAGCTTTCTTT; cdr3_aa: CASSRIRQGGTEAFF; v_call: TRBV4-1; j_call: TRBJ1-1; d_call: TRBD1; clone_size: many
cdr3_nt: TGCAGTGCTTTACAGGGTTTCGAGGCCGGGGAGCTGTTTTTT; cdr3_aa: CSALQGFEAGELFF; v_call: TRBV20-1; j_call: TRBJ2-2; d_call: NA; clone_size: many
cdr3_nt: TGTGCCAGCAGTATAGACAGTGTGGACACCATATATTTT; cdr3_aa: CASSIDSVDTIYF; v_call: TRBV28; j_call: TRBJ1-3; d_call: NA; clone_size: many
cdr3_nt: TGCGCCAGCAGCTTGGCCGGTGAGGCGGACGAGCAGTACTTC; cdr3_aa: CASSLAGEADEQYF; v_call: TRBV5-1; j_call: TRBJ2-7; d_call: NA; clone_size: many
cdr3_nt: TGTGCCAGCAGCCCCGGGGAGGGGGCCAGGTATGGCTACACCTTC; cdr3_aa: CASSPGEGARYGYTF; v_call: TRBV6-5; j_call: TRBJ1-2; d_call: TRBD1; clone_size: many
cdr3_nt: TGTGCCAGCAGTACCCGGACAGGGTACGAGCAGTACTTC; cdr3_aa: CASSTRTGYEQYF; v_call: TRBV27; j_call: TRBJ2-7; d_call: TRBD1; clone_size: NA
cdr3_nt: TGTGCCACCAGCACTCGGACAGAAGGGTATTCACCCCTCCACTTT; cdr3_aa: CATSTRTEGYSPLHF; v_call: TRBV15; j_call: TRBJ1-6; d_call: NA; clone_size: many
cdr3_nt: TGCAGCGTCCGACAGGGCCTCTCCTACGAGCAGTACTTC; cdr3_aa: CSVRQGLSYEQYF; v_call: TRBV29-1; j_call: TRBJ2-7; d_call: TRBD1; clone_size: NA
cdr3_nt: TGCAGTGCCAGAGCGTCTAGCGGGGGCCTCTTCCAAGAGACCCAGTACTTC; cdr3_aa: CSARASSGGLFQETQYF; v_call: TRBV20-1; j_call: TRBJ2-5; d_call: TRBD2; clone_size: many
cdr3_nt: TGTGCCAGCACGGAAGAGCTCTCGAACTATGGCTACACCTTC; cdr3_aa: CASTEELSNYGYTF; v_call: TRBV6-1; j_call: TRBJ1-2; d_call: NA; clone_size: many
cdr3_nt: TGTGCCAGTAGGCTCGGGACTTTGGGCAATCAGCCCCAGCATTTT; cdr3_aa: CASRLGTLGNQPQHF; v_call: TRBV19; j_call: TRBJ1-5; d_call: NA; clone_size: NA
cdr3_nt: TGTGCCAGCAGTGAAGCCGAGGTCCACAGGGGGAACTATGGCTACACCTTC; cdr3_aa: CASSEAEVHRGNYGYTF; v_call: TRBV6-1; j_call: TRBJ1-2; d_call: TRBD1; clone_size: many
cdr3_nt: TGCAGCGTAGCTAAGGGACAGGGAGAGACCCAGTACTTC; cdr3_aa: CSVAKGQGETQYF; v_call: TRBV29-1; j_call: TRBJ2-5; d_call: TRBD1; clone_size: many
cdr3_nt: TGTGCCAGCAGTTACTCGAGTGCAGGGAATCAGCCCCAGCATTTT; cdr3_aa: CASSYSSAGNQPQHF; v_call: TRBV6-5; j_call: TRBJ1-5; d_call: NA; clone_size: many
cdr3_nt: TGTGCCAGCAGCTTGGGGTGTACAGGGGGCCTTTCCTACGAGCAGTACTTC; cdr3_aa: CASSLGCTGGLSYEQYF; v_call: TRBV11-1; j_call: TRBJ2-7; d_call: TRBD1; clone_size: NA
cdr3_nt: TGCAGCGTTGAAGTTACGGGGGGGGAGACCCAGTACTTC; cdr3_aa: CSVEVTGGETQYF; v_call: TRBV29-1; j_call: TRBJ2-5; d_call: TRBD2; clone_size: NA
cdr3_nt: TGTGCCAGCAGCTGGACAGTAAACACTGAAGCTTGCTTT; cdr3_aa: CASSWTVNTEACF; v_call: TRBV7-8; j_call: TRBJ1-1; d_call: NA; clone_size: NA
cdr3_nt: TGTGCCAGCATGGTAGCGGGGGGTTACCTACAAGAGACCCAGTACTTC; cdr3_aa: CASMVAGGYLQETQYF; v_call: TRBV12-3/TRBV12-4; j_call: TRBJ2-5; d_call: TRBD2; clone_size: many
cdr3_nt: TGCAGTGCTAGAGATCTTAGTAGCTCCTACGAGCAGTACTTC; cdr3_aa: CSARDLSSSYEQYF; v_call: TRBV20-1; j_call: TRBJ2-7; d_call: NA; clone_size: NA